Following are 10 T cell receptor beta chains from one sample sequenced in a study of shared clonotypes between healthy human individuals. This table comes from immunoSEQ multiplex PCR, and its TCRdb copy is limited to in-frame clones, with some not included. The sample shows approximately 810,000 clones, 80% to 95% of them seen only once. Naive CD8 isolation took CD45RO-negative cells positively selected for CCR7 and excluded terminally differentiated effector memory CD45RA+ cells. Sequenced sample: naive CD8+ T cells sorted from blood. These receptors all come from a man aged 25-45 years in good health.

The chain has TRBV6-5 and TRBJ2-5, with 9 positions matching TRBD2. The CDR3 runs to 15 residues. CDR1 and CDR2 from the germline V gene are MNHEY and SVGAGI. The J segment lost 2 bases and the V segment lost 5 bases, leaving 6 bases of the junction unmatched. CDR3 sequence (DNA): TGTGCCAGCAGTCCGACTAGCGGAACGCAAGAGACCCAGTACTTC. Residues: CASSPTSGTQETQYF.

The chain employs TRBV4-1 and TRBJ2-1, with D unresolved. From germline, CDR1 is MGHRA and CDR2 YSYEKL. Trimming removed 1 base from V and 4 bases from J, with 5 bases in between. The CDR3 runs 13 residues. The CDR3 here is CASSQAVYNEQFF. In nucleotides, the CDR3 is TGCGCCAGCAGCCAAGCGGTATACAATGAGCAGTTCTTC.

The CDR3, as DNA: TGTGCCAGCAGCTCTCACCTAGCGGGAGGTCGGGCGGAGACCCAGTACTTC. It translates to CASSSHLAGGRAETQYF. The chain employs TRBV7-2 and TRBJ2-5, with TRBD2 identical over 11 bases. The germline CDR1 and CDR2 sequences are SGHTA and FQGNSA. Trimming removed 4 bases from V and 5 bases from J; junction bases left unmatched: 12. This CDR3 spans 17 amino acids. The full variable domain, rest sourced from reference TRBV7-2 and TRBJ2-5, is GAGVSQSPSNKVTEKGKDVELRCDPISGHTALYWYRQSLGQGLEFLIYFQGNSAPDKSGLPSDRFSAERTGGSVSTLTIQRTQQEDSAVYLCASSSHLAGGRAETQYFGPGTRLLVL.

The genes are TRBV27 and TRBJ2-3; 9 bases are a match to TRBD2. Unmatched junction bases numbered 5, after V lost 6 bases and J lost 4 bases. CDR1 and CDR2 (germline): MNHEY, SMNVEV (reference sequence). CDR3 length: 14 amino acids. The CDR3 bases are TGTGCCAGCAGCAGTGGCGGGAGGGCAGATACGCAGTATTTT. It specifies CASSSGGRADTQYF.

The chain employs TRBV29-1 and TRBJ2-4; tentative D call: TRBD2 (5 bases). The CDR3 totals 14 residues. Trimming removed 5 bases at V and 3 bases at J, with 14 bases between. The germline CDR1 and CDR2 sequences are SQVTM and ANQGSEA. In nucleotides, the CDR3 is TGCAGCGTTAGGTTTCGGGATGGCAAAAACATTCAGTACTTC. Translating it yields CSVRFRDGKNIQYF.

This rearrangement joins TRBV11-2 to TRBJ1-5, with unresolved D. There are 17 residues in the CDR3. Germline CDR1 SGHAT, CDR2 FQNNGV. V was cut by 1 base and J by 6 bases, with 19 bases left in between. The CDR3: CASSLGESLPSSQPQHF. As DNA, the CDR3 is TGTGCCAGCAGCTTAGGGGAAAGCCTGCCTTCCAGTCAGCCCCAGCATTTT.

This rearrangement joins TRBV27 to TRBJ1-5; unclear D gene. Germline CDR1 and CDR2: MNHEY and SMNVEV (reference sequence). Trimming removed 5 bases from V and 4 bases from J, with 18 bases in between. There are 16 residues in the CDR3. CDR3 nucleotide sequence: TGTGCCAGCAGTCTCACATCCGGGGAGTTGAATCAGCCCCAGCATTTT. It encodes CASSLTSGELNQPQHF.

This chain uses TRBV27 with TRBJ1-1; 9 nucleotides match TRBD1. This CDR3 comprises 14 residues. V shed 6 bases, J shed 5 bases, and the junction held 7 bases outside the gene matches. Germline assignment: CDR1 MNHEY and CDR2 SMNVEV (reference sequence). CDR3 bases: TGTGCCAGCAGGGAGACAGGGGGTAAAACTGAAGCTTTCTTT. This sequence encodes CASRETGGKTEAFF.

The chain links TRBV5-8 to TRBJ1-2; D gene ambiguous. V was clipped by 1 base and J by 5 bases, with 9 bases between them. The germline CDR1 and CDR2 sequences are SGHTS and YDEGEE. CDR3 size: 13 residues. The CDR3 spells CASSLWIAYGYTF. The CDR3 nucleotides read TGTGCCAGCAGCTTGTGGATAGCTTATGGCTACACCTTC.

The chain employs TRBV25-1 and TRBJ2-1, with D hard to call. The germline V gene has CDR1 MGHDK and CDR2 SYGVNS. This CDR3 region has 12 residues. V lost 7 bases and J 6 bases, leaving 10 bases between the germline ends. The chain's CDR3 is CASNSGANEQFF. In DNA form, the CDR3 reads TGTGCCAGCAATTCCGGCGCCAATGAGCAGTTCTTC.